Below are 15 T cell receptor beta chains sequenced from a single sample in a study of blood T cell repertoires in COVID-19 (TCRdb year 2020). The library was generated by the immunoSEQ multiplex PCR assay. TCRdb carries this immuneACCESS record with in-frame sequences only. Its versions omit some clonotypes, under half of them owing to an unresolved V gene in the studies checked, with the rest unexplained. This sample is represented by some 45,000 clones; 70% to 85% of them were singletons. The ten largest make up under 35% of the sample. The specimen was peripheral blood. The receptors stem from an elderly woman with acute or convalescent COVID-19.

The genes are TRBV18 and TRBJ1-1; D is ambiguous. With 6 bases removed from V and 1 base from J, the gap between germline ends came to 9 bases. CDR3 size: 13 residues. Germline CDR1 KGHSH, CDR2 LQKENI. The CDR3 DNA reads TGTGCCAGCTCGGTACAACAGAACACTGAAGCTTTCTTT. This translates into CASSVQQNTEAFF.

V usage is TRBV3-1 (or the pseudogene TRBV3-2) and J usage is TRBJ2-4, with 8 bases that match TRBD1. The CDR3 is 17 residues long. CDR1 and CDR2 from the germline V gene are LGHDT and YNNKEL (reference sequence). V lost 2 bases and J lost 6; bases outside the gene matches: 12. The CDR3 reads CASSQLTGGLIRNIQYF. The CDR3 coding sequence is TGTGCCAGCAGCCAACTCACAGGGGGTTTGATTAGAAACATTCAGTACTTC.

Written as DNA, the CDR3 is TGTGCCAGCAGCTGGGGACTAGCGGGACTAACAGATACGCAGTATTTT. Its protein is CASSWGLAGLTDTQYF. This rearrangement joins TRBV5-6 to TRBJ2-3; TRBD2 matches 13 bases. Germline V gene lookup returns CDR1 SGHDT and CDR2 YYEEEE. CDR3 length equals 16 residues. V was clipped by 3 bases and J by 3 bases; unmatched bases: 4.

This chain connects TRBV4-2 to TRBJ2-1; tentative D call: TRBD2 (6 bases). V lost 0 bases and J lost 6, with 12 bases in between. The CDR3 is 15 amino acids. Germline values: CDR1 LGHNA, CDR2 YNFKEQ. This chain's CDR3 is CASSQDLKGLNEQFF. CDR3 nucleotide sequence: TGTGCCAGCAGCCAAGATCTAAAGGGACTCAATGAGCAGTTCTTC.

The chain couples TRBV9 to TRBJ1-1; possible D gene TRBD1, 6 bases. The CDR3 has 17 residues. Trimming removed 0 bases at V and 0 bases at J, with 15 bases between. Germline-derived CDR1 and CDR2 are SGDLS and YYNGEE. CDR3 residues: CASSVAAVGTLNTEAFF. As DNA, the CDR3 is TGTGCCAGCAGCGTAGCGGCCGTCGGGACATTGAACACTGAAGCTTTCTTT.

V and J are TRBV2 and TRBJ1-3; D unresolved. CDR1 is SNHLY and CDR2 is FYNNEI in the germline V gene. The CDR3 contains 15 residues. V gave up 4 bases and J gave up 0 bases, with 10 bases separating them. As DNA, the CDR3 is TGTGCCAGCAGTGTGCAGGAAGGCTCTGGAAACACCATATATTTT. Residues: CASSVQEGSGNTIYF.

The V gene is TRBV6-1, the J gene TRBJ1-5, with unresolved D. V gave up 3 bases and J gave up 9 bases, with 6 bases separating them. Germline lookup yields CDR1 MNHNS and CDR2 SASEGT. The CDR3 covers 11 residues. CDR3 loop: CASSDVLPQHF. For the CDR3, the DNA is TGTGCCAGCAGTGACGTACTGCCCCAGCATTTT.

The chain combines TRBV12-3 or TRBV12-4 with TRBJ1-2; D possibly corresponds to TRBD1 (5 bases). This CDR3 spans 12 amino acids. The germline V and J ends were trimmed by 5 bases and 5 bases, with 9 bases remaining between them. CDR3 coding DNA: TGTGCCAGCAGTGTACAGGTTTATGGCTACACCTTC. Protein: CASSVQVYGYTF.

This clone was seen only once. The J gene is TRBJ1-2, the V gene TRBV24-1; D remains unclear. The CDR3 spans 13 residues. From germline, CDR1 is KGHDR and CDR2 SFDVKD. V dropped 5 bases and J dropped 2 bases, with 8 bases sitting between them. CDR3: CATSAGINYGYTF. The DNA of the CDR3 is TGTGCCACCAGTGCAGGTATCAACTATGGCTACACCTTC.

This clone was seen only once. This chain connects TRBV28 to TRBJ2-5; 11 bases are shared with TRBD1. The length of the CDR3 is 15 residues. V lost 4 bases, J lost 5 bases, and 6 bases stayed unmatched. From germline, CDR1 is MDHEN and CDR2 SYDVKM. Here the CDR3 DNA reads TGTGCCAGCAGTTCAGCCGGGACAGGGGGGGAGACCCAGTACTTC. Its translation: CASSSAGTGGETQYF.

The chain has TRBV9 and TRBJ2-7; 9 bases are shared with TRBD2. The length of the CDR3 is 15 residues. V shed 0 bases, J shed 3 bases, and the junction held 4 bases outside the gene matches. CDR1 SGDLS and CDR2 YYNGEE come from the germline V gene. The CDR3 DNA is TGTGCCAGCAGCGTAGCAGCGGGAGGTCTCTACGAGCAGTACTTC. Translated, it gives CASSVAAGGLYEQYF.

The chain employs TRBV7-2 and TRBJ1-4; D may be TRBD1 (6 bases). Trimming removed 2 bases at V and 8 bases at J, with 9 bases between. Germline V lookup: CDR1 SGHTA, CDR2 FQGNSA. The CDR3 totals 13 residues. CDR3 in DNA: TGTGCCAGCAGCTTAACGCAGGGGGAAAAACTGTTTTTT. This encodes CASSLTQGEKLFF.

The rearrangement uses TRBV28 and TRBJ1-1; D gene unclear. V shed 5 bases and J shed 5 bases, with 9 bases lying between them. There are 12 residues in the CDR3. CDR1 is MDHEN and CDR2 is SYDVKM in the germline V gene. CDR3 region: CASSPGSTEAFF. The CDR3 region has the DNA TGTGCCAGCAGTCCGGGTTCAACTGAAGCTTTCTTT.

The rearrangement links TRBV3-1 (or the pseudogene TRBV3-2) to TRBJ2-7; 7 nucleotides align to TRBD2. V shed 1 base, J shed 2 bases, and the junction held 8 bases outside the gene matches. The CDR3 totals 16 residues. The V gene's germline CDR1 is LGHDT and CDR2 YNNKEL (reference sequence). The CDR3 region is CASSQGHGRETYEQYF. The CDR3 DNA is TGTGCCAGCAGCCAAGGACACGGGCGGGAGACCTACGAGCAGTACTTC.

V gene TRBV4-2 combines with J gene TRBJ2-7, with D possibly matching TRBD2 (6 bases). Trimming pared 0 bases from V and 4 bases from J, leaving 19 bases between. Germline V CDR1 and CDR2: LGHNA, YNFKEQ. The CDR3 runs 17 residues. CDR3 DNA: TGTGCCAGCAGCCAAGAGGTCCAGGGTCGGGGAGGTTACGAGCAGTACTTC. Its protein product is CASSQEVQGRGGYEQYF.